Each of the 21 T cell receptor beta chains below was sequenced from the same sample in a study of T cell responses to AZD1222 COVID-19 vaccine (TCRdb year 2021). This specimen's time point label, per the study, means: baseline before first vaccination. Library preparation used the immunoSEQ multiplex PCR assay. TCRdb carries this immuneACCESS record with in-frame sequences only. Its versions omit some clonotypes, under half of them owing to an unresolved V gene in the studies checked, with the rest unexplained. The sample table holds around 120,000 clones, of which approximately 86% were seen once. The ten most abundant clones make up roughly 2.4% of the sample. Source: peripheral blood, taken on day 0 of AZD1222 vaccination. These receptors all stem from an adult in good health.

The chain links TRBV3-1 (or the pseudogene TRBV3-2) to TRBJ1-2, with D perhaps matching TRBD1 (5 bases). This CDR3 has 14 amino acids. Per the germline V gene, CDR1 is LGHDT and CDR2 is YNNKEL (reference sequence). The germline V and J ends were trimmed by 0 bases and 4 bases, with 9 bases remaining between them. The CDR3 sequence: CASSQDSGPYGYTF. In DNA form, the CDR3 reads TGTGCCAGCAGCCAAGATTCGGGGCCCTATGGCTACACCTTC.

The V and J genes are TRBV3-1 (or the pseudogene TRBV3-2) and TRBJ2-5, with D unclear. V shed 0 bases and J shed 7 bases, with 9 bases lying between them. The CDR3 length is 13 residues. Germline CDR1 is LGHDT and CDR2 is YNNKEL (reference sequence). CDR3 DNA: TGTGCCAGCAGCCAAGATCCCGAAACGACCCAGTACTTC. The encoded protein is CASSQDPETTQYF.

The chain carries TRBV2 and TRBJ2-3; D ambiguous. The CDR3 is made up of 18 amino acids. Trimming took 0 bases from V and 0 from J, leaving 16 bases between them. Per germline, CDR1 SNHLY and CDR2 FYNNEI. The CDR3 sequence is CASSEALPGVVSTDTQYF. The CDR3 nucleotides read TGTGCCAGCAGTGAAGCGCTTCCGGGCGTTGTTAGCACAGATACGCAGTATTTT.

The chain uses TRBV11-2 and TRBJ2-5, with 9 bases matching TRBD1. The CDR3 contains 17 residues. Germline assignment: CDR1 SGHAT and CDR2 FQNNGV. V was pared by 5 bases and J by 0 bases, with 10 bases of the junction left unmatched. The CDR3 reads CASSPGDRGTYQETQYF. The DNA for the CDR3 is TGTGCCAGCAGCCCGGGCGACAGGGGGACGTACCAAGAGACCCAGTACTTC.

V and J are TRBV9 and TRBJ2-1, with 7 bases that match TRBD2. The CDR3 has 14 amino acids. Trimming at V came to 0 bases and at J to 7 bases, leaving 4 bases not matched to a gene. CDR1 and CDR2 (germline): SGDLS, YYNGEE. The chain's CDR3 is CASSVVASGNEQFF. The CDR3 DNA is TGTGCCAGCAGCGTAGTGGCTAGCGGTAATGAGCAGTTCTTC.

The gene calls are TRBV27 and TRBJ2-7, with TRBD2 as a possible D gene (6 bases). The CDR3 has 12 amino acids. Germline CDR1 MNHEY, CDR2 SMNVEV (reference sequence). Trimming took 3 bases from V and 7 from J, leaving 10 bases between them. The CDR3 is CASSFRAGEQYF. As DNA, the CDR3 is TGTGCCAGCAGTTTTCGGGCGGGGGAGCAGTACTTC.

The chain carries TRBV11-2 and TRBJ1-2, with 7 positions matching TRBD1. The CDR3 extends over 16 amino acids. With V trimmed by 2 bases and J by 4 bases, 10 bases remained unmatched. Germline CDR1 is SGHAT and CDR2 is FQNNGV. The CDR3 DNA is TGTGCCAGCAGCTTACTGGGCCAGGGGGAGTTCTATGGCTACACCTTC. This translates into CASSLLGQGEFYGYTF.

The chain employs TRBV30 and TRBJ1-5; D is uncertain. The V gene's germline CDR1 is GTSNPN and CDR2 SVGIG (reference sequence). The length of the CDR3 is 13 residues. V shed 3 bases and J shed 2 bases, with 8 bases lying between them. CDR3 DNA sequence: TGTGCCTGGAGACCTAAAGGCAATCAGCCCCAGCATTTT. Protein product: CAWRPKGNQPQHF.

This chain uses TRBV19 with TRBJ1-3; no definite D call. Germline V gene sequence: CDR1 LNHDA, CDR2 SQIVND (reference sequence). This CDR3 is 15 amino acids long. The V and J ends lost 0 bases and 0 bases respectively, with 6 bases between them. The CDR3 coding sequence is TGTGCCAGTAGTATAGAGGCCTTCTCTGGAAACACCATATATTTT. Translating gives CASSIEAFSGNTIYF.

V gene TRBV11-2 combines with J gene TRBJ1-1; no definite D call. Germline loops: CDR1 SGHAT, CDR2 FQNNGV. V lost 0 bases to trimming and J lost 6 bases, with 14 bases between them. This CDR3 has 15 amino acids. The CDR3 DNA reads TGTGCCAGCAGCTTAGATCGCGCCATCGGCGCTGAAGCTTTCTTT. It is translated as CASSLDRAIGAEAFF. Complete variable domain (other parts from reference TRBV11-2 and TRBJ1-1): EAGVAQSPRYKIIEKRQSVAFWCNPISGHATLYWYQQILGQGPKLLIQFQNNGVVDDSQLPKDRFSAERLKGVDSTLKIQPAKLEDSAVYLCASSLDRAIGAEAFFGQGTRLTVV.

V is TRBV6-5 and J is TRBJ1-1, with 8 nucleotides matching TRBD1. Germline trimming cut 7 bases from V and 7 bases from J; bases unmatched to any gene: 11. Germline V lookup: CDR1 MNHEY, CDR2 SVGAGI. This CDR3 region has 14 residues. CDR3 in amino acids: CASTMDRVVLEAFF. The CDR3 DNA is TGTGCCAGCACCATGGACAGGGTAGTTCTTGAAGCTTTCTTT.

This clone was detected once. The CDR3 coding sequence is TGCGCCAGCAGCTTGGATCGTGTGGGGTTGTACAATGAGCAGTTCTTC. It encodes CASSLDRVGLYNEQFF. The chain recombines TRBV5-1 with TRBJ2-1; D unclear. Germline CDR1 is SGHRS and CDR2 is YFSETQ. The ends were cut back, 0 bases at V and 4 bases at J, with 14 bases in the middle. The CDR3 runs to 16 residues.

This clone was seen only once. The chain couples TRBV7-3 to TRBJ2-6; no firm D call. Germline V gene lookup returns CDR1 SGHTA and CDR2 FQGTGA. V lost 0 bases and J lost 2, with 8 bases in between. CDR3 size: 16 residues. CDR3 DNA: TGTGCCAGCAGCTTAACCGCAGCGACTGGGGCCAACGTCCTGACTTTC. Translated: CASSLTAATGANVLTF.

The chain combines TRBV7-3 with TRBJ2-2; 7 bases are a match to TRBD2. CDR1 is SGHTA and CDR2 is FQGTGA in the germline V gene. The CDR3 is made up of 16 amino acids. After removal of 5 bases from V and 7 bases from J, the junction contained 13 bases not matched to a gene. The DNA of the CDR3 is TGTGCCAGCAGCCGTAGCGGGCCCCGGGGGAGCGGGGAGCTGTTTTTT. Residues: CASSRSGPRGSGELFF.

The chain combines TRBV11-3 with TRBJ2-7; D not certain. In germline, CDR1 is SGHNT, CDR2 YENEEA. V shed 2 bases and J shed 0 bases, with 11 bases lying between them. The CDR3 is made up of 15 amino acids. The CDR3 bases are TGTGCCAGCAGCTTAATGGCAGCCAGCTCCTACGAGCAGTACTTC. It is translated as CASSLMAASSYEQYF.

Remarks on this clone: One junction end does not reproduce the germline sequence, and a read error may be involved. The chain uses TRBV27 and TRBJ2-4, with D possibly being TRBD1 (5 bases). CDR3 size: 18 residues. CDR1 and CDR2 from the germline V gene are MNHEY and SMNVEV (reference sequence). CDR3 sequence reads: CASSISPPGLIAKNIQYF. DNA of the CDR3: TGTGCCAGCAGTATATCGCCCCCAGGGTTAATAGCCAAAAACATTCAGTACTTC.

V gene TRBV6-6 combines with J gene TRBJ2-7, with TRBD1 identical over 7 bases. The V segment lost 6 bases and the J segment 7 bases; nucleotides outside the gene matches: 9. This CDR3 is 13 amino acids long. CDR1 and CDR2 from the germline V gene are MNHNY and SVGAGI (reference sequence). CDR3 nucleotide sequence: TGTGCCAGCAGCACACAGGGGAAGGGGGAGCAGTACTTC. Translated: CASSTQGKGEQYF.

V is TRBV25-1 and J is TRBJ1-4, with D perhaps TRBD1 (6 bases). V gave up 3 bases and J gave up 8 bases, with 16 bases separating them. CDR3 length equals 15 residues. From germline, CDR1 is MGHDK and CDR2 SYGVNS. The CDR3 here is CASSDYTGFREKLFF. The CDR3 bases are TGTGCCAGCAGTGACTATACAGGGTTCAGAGAAAAACTGTTTTTT.

The gene calls are TRBV7-9 and TRBJ2-7, with no clear D. Germline assignment: CDR1 SEHNR and CDR2 FQNEAQ (reference sequence). V lost 3 bases and J lost 2, with 5 bases in between. This CDR3 region has 12 residues. Here the CDR3 DNA reads TGTGCCAGCAGCTTTTCCCCCTACGAGCAGTACTTC. This gives the protein CASSFSPYEQYF.

Written as DNA, the CDR3 is TGTGCCACCTCCGGAAAGAGGGCAGATACGCAGTATTTT. Translating gives CATSGKRADTQYF. The J gene is TRBJ2-3, the V gene TRBV19, with D possibly being TRBD2 (5 bases). The CDR3 is 13 amino acids. CDR1 is LNHDA and CDR2 is SQIVND in the germline V gene (reference sequence). V lost 10 bases and J lost 4, with 15 bases in between.

The chain employs TRBV19 and TRBJ1-1; D unclear. The CDR3 consists of 12 residues. The germline V gene has CDR1 LNHDA and CDR2 SQIVND (reference sequence). Trimming took off 3 bases at V and 8 bases at J, with 10 bases between the two ends. CDR3 sequence: CASSMVPTEAFF. As DNA, the CDR3 is TGTGCCAGTAGTATGGTTCCGACAGAAGCTTTCTTT.